This T cell receptor beta chain is drawn from a study of OX40 agonist ivuxolimab in advanced cancers. TCRdb's copy holds only in-frame clones and misses some; the assay was immunoSEQ multiplex PCR. The sample consists of about 12,000 clones, approximately 80% of them appearing once. This CDR3 comprises 15 residues. Trimming left V 1 base short and J 7 bases short, with 14 bases between. Germline-derived CDR1 and CDR2 are SEHNR and FQNEAQ (reference sequence). The receptor comes from an adult with an advanced solid tumor such as melanoma, head and neck, liver or kidney cancer. Sequencing was performed on CD4+ or CD8+ T cells sorted from blood, taken in a trial of the OX40 agonist ivuxolimab. The chain recombines TRBV7-9 with TRBJ2-1, with D hard to call. The CDR3 bases are TGTGCCAGCAGCTTAGGCGTAAAAGAGACTAATGAGCAGTTCTTC. Its protein is CASSLGVKETNEQFF.